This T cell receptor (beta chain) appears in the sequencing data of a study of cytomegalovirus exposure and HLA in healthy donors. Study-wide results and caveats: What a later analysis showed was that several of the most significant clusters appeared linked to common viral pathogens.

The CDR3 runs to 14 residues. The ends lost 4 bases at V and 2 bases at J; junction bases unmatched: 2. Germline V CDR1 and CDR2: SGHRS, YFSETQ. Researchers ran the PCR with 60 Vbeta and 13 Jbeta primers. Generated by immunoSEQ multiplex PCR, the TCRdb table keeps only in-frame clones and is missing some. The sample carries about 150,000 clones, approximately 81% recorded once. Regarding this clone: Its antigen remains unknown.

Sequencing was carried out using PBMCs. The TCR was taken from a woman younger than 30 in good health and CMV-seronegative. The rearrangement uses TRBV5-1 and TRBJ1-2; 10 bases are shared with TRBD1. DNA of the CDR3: TGCGCCAGCAGCGCGACAGGGGGCAACTATGGCTACACCTTC. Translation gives CASSATGGNYGYTF.